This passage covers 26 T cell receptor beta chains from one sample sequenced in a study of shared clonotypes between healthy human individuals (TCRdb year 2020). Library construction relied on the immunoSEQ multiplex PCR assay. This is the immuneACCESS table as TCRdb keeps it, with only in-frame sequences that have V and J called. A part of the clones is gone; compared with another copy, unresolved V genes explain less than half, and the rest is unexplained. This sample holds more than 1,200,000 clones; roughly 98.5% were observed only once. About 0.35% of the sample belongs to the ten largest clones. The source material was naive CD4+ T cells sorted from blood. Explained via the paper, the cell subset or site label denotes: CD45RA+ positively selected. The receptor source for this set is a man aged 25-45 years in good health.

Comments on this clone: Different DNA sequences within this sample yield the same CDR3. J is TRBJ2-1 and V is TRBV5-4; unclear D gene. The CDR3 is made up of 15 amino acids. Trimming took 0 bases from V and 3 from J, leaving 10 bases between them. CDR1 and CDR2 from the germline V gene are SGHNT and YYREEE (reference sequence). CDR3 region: CASSLVAASYNEQFF. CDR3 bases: TGTGCCAGCAGCTTGGTGGCGGCAAGCTACAATGAGCAGTTCTTC.

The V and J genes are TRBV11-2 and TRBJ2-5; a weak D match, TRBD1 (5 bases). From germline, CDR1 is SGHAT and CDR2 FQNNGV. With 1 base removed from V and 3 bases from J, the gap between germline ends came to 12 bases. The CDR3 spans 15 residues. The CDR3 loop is CASSLVGLVEETQYF. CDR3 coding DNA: TGTGCCAGCAGCTTAGTGGGGCTGGTTGAAGAGACCCAGTACTTC.

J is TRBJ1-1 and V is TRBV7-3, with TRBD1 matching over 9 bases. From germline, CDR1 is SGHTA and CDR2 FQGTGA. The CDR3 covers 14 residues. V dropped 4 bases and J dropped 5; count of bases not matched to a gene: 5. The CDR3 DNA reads TGTGCCAGCAGCTCATCGACAGGGGGAACTGAAGCTTTCTTT. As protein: CASSSSTGGTEAFF.

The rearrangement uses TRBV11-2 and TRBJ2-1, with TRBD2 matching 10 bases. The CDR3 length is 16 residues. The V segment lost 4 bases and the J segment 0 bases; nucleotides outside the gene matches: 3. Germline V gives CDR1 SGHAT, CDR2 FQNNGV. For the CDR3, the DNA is TGTGCCAGCAGCTCGCTAGCGGGAGTCTCCTACAATGAGCAGTTCTTC. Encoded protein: CASSSLAGVSYNEQFF.

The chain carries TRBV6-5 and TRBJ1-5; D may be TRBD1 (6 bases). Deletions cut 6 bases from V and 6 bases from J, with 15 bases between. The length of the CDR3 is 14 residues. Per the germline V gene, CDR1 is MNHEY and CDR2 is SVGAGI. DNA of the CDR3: TGTGCCAGCAGGCTCAGGGGAGGGGGTCAGCCCCAGCATTTT. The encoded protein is CASRLRGGGQPQHF.

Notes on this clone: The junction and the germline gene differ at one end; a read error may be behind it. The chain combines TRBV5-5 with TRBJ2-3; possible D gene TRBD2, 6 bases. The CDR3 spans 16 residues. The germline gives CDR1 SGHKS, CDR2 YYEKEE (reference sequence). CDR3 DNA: TGTACCAGCAGCTTGCATAGCGGAGCTAGCACAGATACGCAGTATTTT. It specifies CTSSLHSGASTDTQYF.

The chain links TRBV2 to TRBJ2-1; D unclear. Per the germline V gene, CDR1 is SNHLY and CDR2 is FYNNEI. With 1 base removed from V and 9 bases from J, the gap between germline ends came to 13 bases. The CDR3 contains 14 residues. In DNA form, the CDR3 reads TGTGCCAGCAGTGAAGTCCTTGCACGTGGTGAGCAGTTCTTC. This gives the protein CASSEVLARGEQFF.

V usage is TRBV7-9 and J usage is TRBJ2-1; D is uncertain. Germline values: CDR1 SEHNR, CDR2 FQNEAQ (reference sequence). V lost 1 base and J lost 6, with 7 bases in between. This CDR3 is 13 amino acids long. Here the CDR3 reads CASSLVGSNEQFF. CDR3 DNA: TGTGCCAGCAGCTTAGTAGGGTCCAATGAGCAGTTCTTC.

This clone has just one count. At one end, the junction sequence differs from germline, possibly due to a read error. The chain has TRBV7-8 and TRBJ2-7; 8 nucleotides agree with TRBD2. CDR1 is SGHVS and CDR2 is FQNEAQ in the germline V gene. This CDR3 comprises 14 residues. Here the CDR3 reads CASSLPPLRAGVDF. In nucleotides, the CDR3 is TGTGCCAGCAGCTTACCCCCCTTGCGAGCGGGAGTCGACTTC.

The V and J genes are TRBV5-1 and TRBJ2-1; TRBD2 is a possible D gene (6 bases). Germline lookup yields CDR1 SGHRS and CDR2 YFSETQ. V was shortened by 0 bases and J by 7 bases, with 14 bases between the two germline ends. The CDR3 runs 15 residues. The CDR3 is CASSLVPGATNEQFF. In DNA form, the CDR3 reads TGCGCCAGCAGCTTGGTCCCGGGAGCCACAAATGAGCAGTTCTTC.

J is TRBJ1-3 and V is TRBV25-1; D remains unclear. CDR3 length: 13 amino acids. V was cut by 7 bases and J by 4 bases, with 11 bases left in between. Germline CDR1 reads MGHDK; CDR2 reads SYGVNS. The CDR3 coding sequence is TGTGCCAGCACCAGCCCCTCCGGAAACACCATATATTTT. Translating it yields CASTSPSGNTIYF.

CDR3 sequence: CASKGEGTEAFF. The CDR3 nucleotides read TGTGCCAGCAAGGGGGAGGGCACTGAAGCTTTCTTT. V is TRBV11-3 and J is TRBJ1-1; D is possibly TRBD1 (6 bases). The V gene lost 7 bases and the J gene lost 4 bases, with 10 bases spanning the gap. CDR3 length: 12 residues. From germline, CDR1 is SGHNT and CDR2 YENEEA.

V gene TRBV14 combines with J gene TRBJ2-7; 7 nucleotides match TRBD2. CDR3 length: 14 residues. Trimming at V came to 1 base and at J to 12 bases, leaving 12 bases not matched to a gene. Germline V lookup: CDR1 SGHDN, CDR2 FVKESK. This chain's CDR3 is CASSQVPAGRVLYF. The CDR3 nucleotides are TGTGCCAGCAGCCAAGTTCCAGCGGGGAGGGTGCTGTACTTC.

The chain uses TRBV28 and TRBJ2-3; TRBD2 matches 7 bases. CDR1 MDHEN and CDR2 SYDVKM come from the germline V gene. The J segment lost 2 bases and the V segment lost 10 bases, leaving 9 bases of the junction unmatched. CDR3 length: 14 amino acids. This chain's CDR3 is CATFDRGDTDTQYF. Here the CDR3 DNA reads TGTGCCACCTTCGATCGGGGGGACACAGATACGCAGTATTTT.

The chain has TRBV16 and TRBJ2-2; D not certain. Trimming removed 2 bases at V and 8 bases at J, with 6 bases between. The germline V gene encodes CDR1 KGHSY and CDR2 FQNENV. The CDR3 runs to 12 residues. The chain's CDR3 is CASSQQVGELFF. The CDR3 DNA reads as TGTGCCAGCAGCCAACAAGTGGGGGAGCTGTTTTTT.

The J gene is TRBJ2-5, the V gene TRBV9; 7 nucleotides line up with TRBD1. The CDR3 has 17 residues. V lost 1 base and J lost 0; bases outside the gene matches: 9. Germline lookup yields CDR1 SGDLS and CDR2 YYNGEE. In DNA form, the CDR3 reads TGTGCCAGCAGCGTACCGGACAGGCTTAGATACCAAGAGACCCAGTACTTC. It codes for CASSVPDRLRYQETQYF.

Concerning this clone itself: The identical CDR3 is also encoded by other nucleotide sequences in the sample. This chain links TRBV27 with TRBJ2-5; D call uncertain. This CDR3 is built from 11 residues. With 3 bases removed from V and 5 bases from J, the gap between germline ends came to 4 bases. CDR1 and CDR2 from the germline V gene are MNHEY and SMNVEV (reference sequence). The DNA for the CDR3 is TGTGCCAGCAGTTTGGGCGAGACCCAGTACTTC. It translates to CASSLGETQYF.

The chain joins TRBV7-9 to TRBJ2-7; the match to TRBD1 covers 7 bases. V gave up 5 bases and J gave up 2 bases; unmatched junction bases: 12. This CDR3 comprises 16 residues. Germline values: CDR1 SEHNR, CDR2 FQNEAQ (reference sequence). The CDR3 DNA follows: TGTGCCAGCAGCCCGTTTTTGGGACAGACCCCCTACGAGCAGTACTTC. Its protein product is CASSPFLGQTPYEQYF.

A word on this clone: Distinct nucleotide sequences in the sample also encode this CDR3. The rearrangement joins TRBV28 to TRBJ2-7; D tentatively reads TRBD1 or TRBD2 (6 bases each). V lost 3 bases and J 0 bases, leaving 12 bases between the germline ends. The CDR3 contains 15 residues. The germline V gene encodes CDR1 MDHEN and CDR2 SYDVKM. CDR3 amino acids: CASSLGGPSSYEQYF. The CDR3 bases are TGTGCCAGCAGTTTGGGGGGCCCAAGCTCCTACGAGCAGTACTTC.

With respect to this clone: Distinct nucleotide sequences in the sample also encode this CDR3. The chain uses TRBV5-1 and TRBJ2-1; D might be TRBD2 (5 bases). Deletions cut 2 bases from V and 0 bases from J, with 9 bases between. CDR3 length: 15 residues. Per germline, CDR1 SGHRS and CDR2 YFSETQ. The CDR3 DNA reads TGCGCCAGCAGCTTAGAGGGAAGCTCCTACAATGAGCAGTTCTTC. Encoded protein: CASSLEGSSYNEQFF. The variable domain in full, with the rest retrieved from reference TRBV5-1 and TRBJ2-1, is KAGVTQTPRYLIKTRGQQVTLSCSPISGHRSVSWYQQTPGQGLQFLFEYFSETQRNKGNFPGRFSGRQFSNSRSEMNVSTLELGDSALYLCASSLEGSSYNEQFFGPGTRLTVL.

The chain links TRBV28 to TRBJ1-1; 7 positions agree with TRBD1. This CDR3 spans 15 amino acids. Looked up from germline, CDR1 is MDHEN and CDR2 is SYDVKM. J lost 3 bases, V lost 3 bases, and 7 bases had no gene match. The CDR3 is CASSLPPGQYTEAFF. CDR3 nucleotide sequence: TGTGCCAGCAGTTTGCCACCGGGACAGTACACTGAAGCTTTCTTT. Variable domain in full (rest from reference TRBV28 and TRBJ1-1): DVKVTQSSRYLVKRTGEKVFLECVQDMDHENMFWYRQDPGLGLRLIYFSYDVKMKEKGDIPEGYSVSREKKERFSLILESASTNQTSMYLCASSLPPGQYTEAFFGQGTRLTVV.

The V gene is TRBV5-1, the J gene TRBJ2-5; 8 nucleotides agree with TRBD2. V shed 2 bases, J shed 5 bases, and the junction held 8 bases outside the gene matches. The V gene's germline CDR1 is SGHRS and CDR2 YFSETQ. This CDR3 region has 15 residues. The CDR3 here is CASSFFLAGGETQYF. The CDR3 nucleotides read TGCGCCAGCAGCTTCTTCCTAGCGGGCGGTGAGACCCAGTACTTC.

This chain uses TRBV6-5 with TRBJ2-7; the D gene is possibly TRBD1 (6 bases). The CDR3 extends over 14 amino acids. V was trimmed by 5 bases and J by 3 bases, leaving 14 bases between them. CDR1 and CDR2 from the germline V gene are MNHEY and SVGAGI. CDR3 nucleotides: TGTGCCAGCAGTGGACCGGGACAAAACTACGAGCAGTACTTC. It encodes CASSGPGQNYEQYF.

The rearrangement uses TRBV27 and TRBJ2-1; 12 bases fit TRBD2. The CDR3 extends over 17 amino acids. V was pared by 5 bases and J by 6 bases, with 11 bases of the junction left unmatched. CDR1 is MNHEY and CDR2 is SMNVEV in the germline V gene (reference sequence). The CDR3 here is CASSRLAGVDLSNEQFF. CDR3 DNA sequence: TGTGCCAGCAGTAGACTAGCGGGAGTGGATCTGAGCAATGAGCAGTTCTTC.

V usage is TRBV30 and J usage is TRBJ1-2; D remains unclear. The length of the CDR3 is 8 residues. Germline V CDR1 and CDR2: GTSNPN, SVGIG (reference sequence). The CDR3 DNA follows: TGTCAGGCCGGGGGCTACACCTTC. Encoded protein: CQAGGYTF.

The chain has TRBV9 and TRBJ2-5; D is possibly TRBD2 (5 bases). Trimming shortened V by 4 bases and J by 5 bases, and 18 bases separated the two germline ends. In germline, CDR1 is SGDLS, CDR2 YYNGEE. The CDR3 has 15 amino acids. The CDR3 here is CASSPHSPAEETQYF. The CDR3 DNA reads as TGTGCCAGCAGCCCTCACTCTCCAGCGGAGGAGACCCAGTACTTC.